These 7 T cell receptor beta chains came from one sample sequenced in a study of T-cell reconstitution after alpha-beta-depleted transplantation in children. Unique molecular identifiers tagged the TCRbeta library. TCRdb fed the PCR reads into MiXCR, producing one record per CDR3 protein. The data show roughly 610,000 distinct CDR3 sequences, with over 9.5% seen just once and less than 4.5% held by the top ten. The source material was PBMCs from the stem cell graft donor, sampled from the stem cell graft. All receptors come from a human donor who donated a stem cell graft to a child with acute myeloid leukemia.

CDR3 region: CSASLEGLSYNEQFF. DNA for the CDR3: TGCAGTGCTAGTTTGGAGGGCCTCTCCTACAATGAGCAGTTCTTC. J is TRBJ2-1 and V is TRBV20-1; the D gene is possibly TRBD2 (6 bases). V shed 3 bases and J shed 0 bases, with 12 bases lying between them. This CDR3 is 15 amino acids long. CDR1 is DFQATT, CDR2 SNEGSKA, per germline (reference sequence).

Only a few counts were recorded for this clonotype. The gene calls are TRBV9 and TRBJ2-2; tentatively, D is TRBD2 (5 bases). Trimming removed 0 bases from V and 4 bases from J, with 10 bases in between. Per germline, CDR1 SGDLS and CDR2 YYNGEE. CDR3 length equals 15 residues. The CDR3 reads CASSVAERSTGELFF. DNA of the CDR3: TGTGCCAGCAGCGTAGCGGAGCGGAGCACCGGGGAGCTGTTTTTT.

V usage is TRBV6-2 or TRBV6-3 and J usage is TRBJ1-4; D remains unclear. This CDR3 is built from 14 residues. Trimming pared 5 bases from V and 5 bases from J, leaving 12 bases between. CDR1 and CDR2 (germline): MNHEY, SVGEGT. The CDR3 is CASSGPRMNEKLFF. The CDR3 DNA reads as TGTGCCAGCAGTGGACCGAGAATGAATGAAAAACTGTTTTTT.

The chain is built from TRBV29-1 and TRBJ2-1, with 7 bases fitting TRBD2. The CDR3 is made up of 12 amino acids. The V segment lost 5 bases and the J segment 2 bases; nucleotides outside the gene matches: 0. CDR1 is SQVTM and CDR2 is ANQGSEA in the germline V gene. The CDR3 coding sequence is TGCAGCGTTACTAGCGCCTACAATGAGCAGTTCTTC. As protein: CSVTSAYNEQFF.

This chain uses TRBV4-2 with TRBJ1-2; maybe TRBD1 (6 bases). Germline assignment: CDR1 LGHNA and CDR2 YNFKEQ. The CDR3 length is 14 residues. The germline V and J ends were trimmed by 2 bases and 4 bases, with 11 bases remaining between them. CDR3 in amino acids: CASSQKGRGYGYTF. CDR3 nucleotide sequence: TGTGCCAGCAGCCAAAAGGGCAGGGGCTATGGCTACACCTTC.

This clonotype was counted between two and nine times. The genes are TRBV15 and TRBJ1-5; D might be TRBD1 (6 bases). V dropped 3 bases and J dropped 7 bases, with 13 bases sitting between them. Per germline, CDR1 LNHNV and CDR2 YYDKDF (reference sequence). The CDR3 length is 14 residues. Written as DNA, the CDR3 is TGTGCCACCAGCAGCCTCGCAGGGGAACAGCCCCAGCATTTT. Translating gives CATSSLAGEQPQHF.

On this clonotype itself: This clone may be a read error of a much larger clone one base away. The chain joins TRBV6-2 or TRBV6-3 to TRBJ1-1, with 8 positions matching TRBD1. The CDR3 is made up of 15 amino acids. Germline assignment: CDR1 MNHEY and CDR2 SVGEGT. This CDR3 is CANSYPQGGRTEAFF. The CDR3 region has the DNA TGTGCCAACAGTTACCCACAGGGGGGTCGAACTGAAGCTTTCTTT.